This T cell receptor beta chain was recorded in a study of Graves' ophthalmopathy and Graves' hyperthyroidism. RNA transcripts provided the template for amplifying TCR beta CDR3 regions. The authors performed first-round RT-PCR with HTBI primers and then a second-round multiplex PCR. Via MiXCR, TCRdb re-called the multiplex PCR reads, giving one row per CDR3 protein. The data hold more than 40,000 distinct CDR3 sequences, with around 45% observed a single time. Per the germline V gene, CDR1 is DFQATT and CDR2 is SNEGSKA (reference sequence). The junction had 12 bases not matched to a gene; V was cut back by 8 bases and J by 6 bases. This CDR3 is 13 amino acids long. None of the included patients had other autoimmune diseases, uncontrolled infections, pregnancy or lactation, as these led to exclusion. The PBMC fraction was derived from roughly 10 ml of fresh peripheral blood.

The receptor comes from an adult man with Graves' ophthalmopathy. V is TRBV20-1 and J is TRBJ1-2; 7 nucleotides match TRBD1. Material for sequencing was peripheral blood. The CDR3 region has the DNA TGCAGTACTTACCTAAGACAGGGAGATGGCTACACCTTC. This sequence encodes CSTYLRQGDGYTF.